The T cell receptor beta chain described here comes from a study of T cell clusters in autoimmune cytopenias. Whole-study findings and limits: Physiological T cell clusters of healthy donors were apparently absent in primary autoimmune cytopenia patients. TRB repertoire shifts in secondary cytopenia and chronic lymphocytic leukemia mostly reflected lymphoma, not autoimmunity. Active autoimmune hepatitis patients had roughly 2.7-fold fewer exclusive TRB clusters than healthy donors.

Each sample's input was roughly 270 ng genomic DNA, about 38,000 genome equivalents. In germline, CDR1 is MNHEY, CDR2 SVGEGT. The CDR3 extends over 16 amino acids. This clonotype is identified as medium-sized (0.01 to 0.1%) from frequency. Its specificity is unknown. TRB was amplified by touch-down multiplex PCR, primer pools A and B combined. TCRdb reworked the multiplex PCR reads into one entry per CDR3 protein, no DNA. Its listing shows about 3,000 distinct CDR3 sequences. This clonotype was obtained from a human donor with an autoimmune cytopenia or autoimmune hepatitis (not recorded which). The chain uses TRBV6-2 or TRBV6-3 and TRBJ2-2; the TCRdb D gene call, TRBD1, has no DNA to confirm it. The sample taken for sequencing was peripheral blood. CDR3 protein: CASSADRRTNTGELFF.